What follows are 18 T cell receptor beta chains derived from one specimen sequenced in a study of CD8 T cells in ankylosing spondylitis. TCRdb reprocessed the 5' RACE reads with MiXCR, giving one entry per CDR3 protein. This sample has 150,000 to 200,000 distinct CDR3 sequences; under 14% occur once, and the top ten carry around 29%. The material sequenced was blood, either unsorted or a sorted T cell fraction (not recorded which). The receptor source for this set is a male donor with ankylosing spondylitis or in good health (not recorded which).

A few counts support this clonotype. The gene calls are TRBV27 and TRBJ2-7, with 8 bases matching TRBD2. CDR1 MNHEY and CDR2 SMNVEV come from the germline V gene (reference sequence). The CDR3 loop spans 18 amino acids. V was clipped by 4 bases and J by 6 bases; unmatched bases: 20. This chain's CDR3 is CASSSLPLTSGVEGEQYF. CDR3 nucleotide sequence: TGTGCCAGCAGTTCGCTCCCCCTAACTAGCGGTGTCGAGGGCGAGCAGTACTTC.

This chain links TRBV12-3 or TRBV12-4 with TRBJ2-4, with 7 bases fitting TRBD1. V gave up 5 bases and J gave up 3 bases; unmatched junction bases: 10. The CDR3 extends over 16 amino acids. CDR3 region: CASSPEGATVKNIQYF. CDR3 nucleotide sequence: TGTGCCAGCAGTCCCGAGGGGGCCACCGTCAAAAACATTCAGTACTTC.

The chain carries TRBV9 and TRBJ2-3; D is unclear. Germline V gene lookup returns CDR1 SGDLS and CDR2 YYNGEE. V lost 0 bases and J lost 6, with 20 bases in between. The CDR3 spans 17 residues. The CDR3 region is CASSVVDTSIRADTQYF. Here the CDR3 DNA reads TGTGCCAGCAGCGTAGTCGACACTTCCATTCGTGCGGATACGCAGTATTTT.

The table lists this clonotype with a few counts. The V and J genes are TRBV6-1 and TRBJ1-5, with D possibly being TRBD1 (6 bases). The V end lost 2 bases, the J end lost 4 bases, and 12 bases lay between the germline ends. Germline V gene lookup returns CDR1 MNHNS and CDR2 SASEGT. The CDR3 is 15 residues long. This chain's CDR3 is CASSEQDRVNQPQHF. Written as DNA, the CDR3 is TGTGCCAGCAGTGAACAGGACAGAGTAAATCAGCCCCAGCATTTT.

This clonotype was observed many times. This chain connects TRBV2 to TRBJ1-2, with D possibly matching TRBD1 (5 bases). V was clipped by 7 bases and J by 7 bases, with 16 bases between them. The CDR3 contains 13 residues. Germline loops: CDR1 SNHLY, CDR2 FYNNEI. For the CDR3, the DNA is TGTGCCAGCAAAGACAGTATGGCTTCTGGCTACACCTTC. Its translation is CASKDSMASGYTF. Full variable domain (outside the CDR3, taken from reference TRBV2 and TRBJ1-2): EPEVTQTPSHQVTQMGQEVILRCVPISNHLYFYWYRQILGQKVEFLVSFYNNEISEKSEIFDDQFSVERPDGSNFTLKIRSTKLEDSAMYFCASKDSMASGYTFGSGTRLTVV.

This clonotype was picked up a small number of times. The chain recombines TRBV20-1 with TRBJ2-5; 8 bases line up with TRBD1. CDR3 size: 14 residues. Unmatched junction bases numbered 4, after V lost 3 bases and J lost 1 base. Germline V gene sequence: CDR1 DFQATT, CDR2 SNEGSKA (reference sequence). In DNA form, the CDR3 reads TGCAGTGCTAGCAGGACAGGGACCCAAGAGACCCAGTACTTC. It is translated as CSASRTGTQETQYF.

The rearrangement joins TRBV6-1 to TRBJ1-5, with D perhaps TRBD1 (6 bases). There are 15 residues in the CDR3. The V end was cut by 6 bases, the J end by 2 bases, with 14 bases between. Germline CDR1 reads MNHNS; CDR2 reads SASEGT. CDR3 residues: CASRANREGNQPQHF. CDR3 DNA: TGTGCCAGCAGGGCCAACAGGGAAGGCAATCAGCCCCAGCATTTT.

CDR3 DNA sequence: TGTGCCAGCTCACCTGGACAGGCGTCTGTCTACGAGCAGTACTTC. This sequence encodes CASSPGQASVYEQYF. The chain is built from TRBV18 and TRBJ2-7; TRBD1 agrees at 7 bases. Germline loops: CDR1 KGHSH, CDR2 LQKENI. V trimming: 3 bases; J trimming: 3 bases; junction bases outside the gene matches: 8. The CDR3 is 15 residues long.

At least ten counts were recorded for this clonotype. The J gene is TRBJ2-5, the V gene TRBV5-1, with 9 nucleotides matching TRBD2. The V segment lost 0 bases and the J segment 1 base; nucleotides outside the gene matches: 7. Looked up from germline, CDR1 is SGHRS and CDR2 is YFSETQ. The CDR3 spans 17 residues. CDR3 protein: CASSLGVVAGAQETQYF. CDR3 nucleotide sequence: TGCGCCAGCAGCTTGGGAGTGGTAGCGGGGGCCCAAGAGACCCAGTACTTC.

This clonotype appeared many times. The chain links TRBV12-3 or TRBV12-4 to TRBJ2-7; D gene ambiguous. V was shortened by 6 bases and J by 0 bases, with 6 bases between the two germline ends. This CDR3 contains 12 residues. DNA for the CDR3: TGTGCCAGCAGCCGATACTCCTACGAGCAGTACTTC. Its protein is CASSRYSYEQYF.

This clonotype was detected only a few times. The CDR3 coding sequence is TGTGCCAGCAGTATAGTTAGCAATCAGCCCCAGCATTTT. Translation: CASSIVSNQPQHF. The chain recombines TRBV12-3 or TRBV12-4 with TRBJ1-5; D is undetermined. Trimming cost V 5 bases and J 0 bases, with 5 bases left between them. The length of the CDR3 is 13 residues.

In its sample, this clonotype was seen many times. V is TRBV12-3 or TRBV12-4 and J is TRBJ2-2; 7 bases fit TRBD1. The trim removed 5 bases at V and 4 bases at J, leaving 4 bases unmatched. The CDR3 totals 14 residues. CDR3 sequence: CASSRQGSTGELFF. The CDR3 region has the DNA TGTGCCAGCAGTCGACAGGGTTCCACCGGGGAGCTGTTTTTT.

This clonotype has ten or more counts. The genes are TRBV12-3 or TRBV12-4 and TRBJ2-3; D gene uncertain. With 7 bases removed from V and 2 bases from J, the gap between germline ends came to 7 bases. There are 12 residues in the CDR3. The CDR3 reads CASTGPTDTQYF. CDR3 bases: TGTGCCAGCACCGGTCCCACAGATACGCAGTATTTT.

The V and J genes are TRBV6-1 and TRBJ2-5, with 12 bases matching TRBD2. The length of the CDR3 is 16 residues. Per the germline V gene, CDR1 is MNHNS and CDR2 is SASEGT. V was clipped by 0 bases and J by 13 bases; unmatched bases: 12. CDR3 residues: CASSEAQTSGGEQTYF. In DNA form, the CDR3 reads TGTGCCAGCAGTGAAGCCCAGACTAGCGGGGGCGAACAGACGTACTTC.

This clonotype has at least ten counts. The chain recombines TRBV12-3 or TRBV12-4 with TRBJ2-3; the match to TRBD2 covers 11 bases. V was pared by 10 bases and J by 5 bases, with 5 bases of the junction left unmatched. This CDR3 comprises 13 residues. Here the CDR3 reads CAIIAGGIDTQYF. DNA for the CDR3: TGTGCCATTATAGCGGGGGGGATAGATACGCAGTATTTT.

A few counts support this clonotype. The chain uses TRBV4-3 and TRBJ2-1, with D perhaps TRBD1 or TRBD2 (6 bases each). The CDR3 runs 16 residues. The V gene's germline CDR1 is LGHNA and CDR2 YSLEER. Trimming left V 4 bases short and J 7 bases short, with 20 bases between. This CDR3 is CASSLKLGGLRNEQFF. DNA of the CDR3: TGCGCCAGCAGCCTAAAGCTGGGGGGCCTTCGGAATGAGCAGTTCTTC.

This clonotype was counted between two and nine times. V and J are TRBV29-1 and TRBJ2-1, with a weak D call TRBD1 (5 bases). The germline V and J ends were trimmed by 4 bases and 4 bases, with 14 bases remaining between them. Germline CDR1 reads SQVTM; CDR2 reads ANQGSEA. The CDR3 extends over 14 amino acids. CDR3 nucleotides: TGCAGCGTTGCCCCCGGAAGGGGATACAATGAGCAGTTCTTC. Translated: CSVAPGRGYNEQFF.

This clonotype was detected ten times or more. The rearrangement joins TRBV12-3 or TRBV12-4 to TRBJ2-5; weak D call: TRBD2 (7 bases). V was trimmed by 5 bases and J by 2 bases, leaving 12 bases between them. CDR3 size: 14 residues. CDR3 amino acids: CASSQGGGQETQYF. CDR3 nucleotide sequence: TGTGCCAGCAGTCAAGGGGGGGGGCAAGAGACCCAGTACTTC.